Presented here are 8 T cell receptor beta chains from one specimen sequenced in a study of T cells in Graves' hyperthyroidism and ophthalmopathy. From RNA transcripts, TCR beta CDR3 regions were amplified. HTBI primers were employed in a first-round RT-PCR of the TCR CDR3. In TCRdb, the multiplex PCR reads were re-called with MiXCR into one record per CDR3 protein. The top ten clones hold about 10% of a sample with 530,000 or so distinct CDR3 sequences, around a quarter of them seen once. The sequencing sample was made of blood. The receptors here all came from a woman aged 25-40 years with Graves' ophthalmopathy.

The chain carries TRBV15 and TRBJ1-5; 9 positions match TRBD1. This CDR3 spans 17 amino acids. The V gene end was trimmed by 5 bases and the J gene end by 0 bases; junction bases not matched to a gene: 8. Germline CDR1 reads LNHNV; CDR2 reads YYDKDF (reference sequence). DNA of the CDR3: TGTGCCACCAGCGGGATGACAGGGGGGACTAGCAATCAGCCCCAGCATTTT. Translating it yields CATSGMTGGTSNQPQHF.

This chain connects TRBV5-1 to TRBJ2-7; D is unclear. Deletions cut 2 bases from V and 2 bases from J, with 11 bases between. The CDR3 is 14 amino acids. CDR1 is SGHRS and CDR2 is YFSETQ in the germline V gene. The CDR3 loop reads CASSFGPNTYEQYF. CDR3 DNA: TGCGCCAGCAGCTTCGGCCCGAATACCTACGAGCAGTACTTC.

This clonotype was detected ten times or more. V and J are TRBV10-1 and TRBJ2-2, with TRBD1 as a possible D gene (5 bases). CDR1 WNHNN and CDR2 SYGVQD come from the germline V gene (reference sequence). V lost 5 bases, J lost 4 bases, and 8 bases lay in between. This CDR3 has 13 amino acids. CDR3 in amino acids: CASSSTATGELFF. CDR3 DNA sequence: TGCGCCAGCAGTTCGACAGCCACCGGGGAGCTGTTTTTT.

This clonotype was recorded a few times. The chain employs TRBV4-2 and TRBJ2-5; 8 bases match TRBD1. Germline CDR1 reads LGHNA; CDR2 reads YNFKEQ. Unmatched junction bases numbered 14, after V lost 4 bases and J lost 4 bases. The CDR3 has 17 amino acids. CDR3 sequence: CASSPSQGDGSLETQYF. The CDR3, as DNA: TGTGCCAGCAGCCCCTCACAGGGGGACGGTTCGTTAGAGACCCAGTACTTC.

This clonotype was seen just once. One end of the junction does not line up with germline, which may come from a read error. The rearrangement uses TRBV6-4 and TRBJ1-2, with 8 bases lining up with TRBD1. There are 14 residues in the CDR3. CDR1 and CDR2 (germline): MRHNA, SNTAGT. CDR3 sequence: CASSYSPGQGGYTF. The CDR3 nucleotides read TGTGCCAGCAGTTACTCGCCAGGACAGGGCGGCTACACCTTC.

Points on this clonotype: This may come from a read error, since a much larger clone is one base off. The chain uses TRBV15 and TRBJ2-7; TRBD1 might be the D (5 bases). Germline lookup yields CDR1 LNHNV and CDR2 YYDKDF (reference sequence). The CDR3 runs 16 residues. The DNA of the CDR3 is TGTGCCACCAGCAGAGTAGGCAGGACAAACCAGTACGAGCCGTACTTC. Protein: CATSRVGRTNQYEPYF.

In this sample, this clonotype turned up many times. The chain uses TRBV19 and TRBJ2-7; D is perhaps TRBD1 (5 bases). Germline loops: CDR1 LNHDA, CDR2 SQIVND (reference sequence). The V and J ends lost 0 bases and 2 bases respectively, with 5 bases between them. The CDR3 has 13 amino acids. CDR3: CASSIEGAYEQYF. CDR3 sequence (DNA): TGTGCCAGTAGTATAGAAGGGGCCTACGAGCAGTACTTC.

This chain joins TRBV30 and TRBJ2-4, with TRBD2 identical over 8 bases. J gave up 5 bases and V 5 bases, and 5 bases lay outside the gene matches. This CDR3 region has 13 residues. Germline V gene lookup returns CDR1 GTSNPN and CDR2 SVGIG (reference sequence). DNA of the CDR3: TGTGCCTGGTGGACGGGGGGGGAAAACATTCAGTACTTC. Translation: CAWWTGGENIQYF.